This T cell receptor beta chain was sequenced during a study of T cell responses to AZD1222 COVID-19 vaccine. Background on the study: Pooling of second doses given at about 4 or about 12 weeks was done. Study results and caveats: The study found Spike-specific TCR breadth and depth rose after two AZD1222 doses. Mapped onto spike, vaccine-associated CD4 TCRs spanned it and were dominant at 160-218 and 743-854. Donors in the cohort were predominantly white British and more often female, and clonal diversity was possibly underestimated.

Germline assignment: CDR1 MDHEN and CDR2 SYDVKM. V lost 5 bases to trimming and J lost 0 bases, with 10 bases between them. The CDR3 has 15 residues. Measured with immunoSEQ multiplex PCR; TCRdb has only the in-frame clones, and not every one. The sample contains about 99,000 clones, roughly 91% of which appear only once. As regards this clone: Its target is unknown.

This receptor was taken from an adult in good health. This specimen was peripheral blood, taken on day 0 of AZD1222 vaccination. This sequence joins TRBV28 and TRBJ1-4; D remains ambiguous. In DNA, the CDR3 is TGTGCCAGCAGTCGACTCGAACCAACTAATGAAAAACTGTTTTTT. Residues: CASSRLEPTNEKLFF.